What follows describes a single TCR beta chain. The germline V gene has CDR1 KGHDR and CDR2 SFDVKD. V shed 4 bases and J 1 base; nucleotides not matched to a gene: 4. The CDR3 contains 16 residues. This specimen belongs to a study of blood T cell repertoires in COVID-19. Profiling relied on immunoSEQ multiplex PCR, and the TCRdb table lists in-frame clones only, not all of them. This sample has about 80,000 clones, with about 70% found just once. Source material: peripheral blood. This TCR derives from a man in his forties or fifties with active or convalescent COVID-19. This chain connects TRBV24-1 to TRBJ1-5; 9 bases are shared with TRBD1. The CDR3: CATSESTGGSNQPQHF. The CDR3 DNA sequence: TGTGCCACCAGTGAGTCGACAGGGGGGAGCAATCAGCCCCAGCATTTT.